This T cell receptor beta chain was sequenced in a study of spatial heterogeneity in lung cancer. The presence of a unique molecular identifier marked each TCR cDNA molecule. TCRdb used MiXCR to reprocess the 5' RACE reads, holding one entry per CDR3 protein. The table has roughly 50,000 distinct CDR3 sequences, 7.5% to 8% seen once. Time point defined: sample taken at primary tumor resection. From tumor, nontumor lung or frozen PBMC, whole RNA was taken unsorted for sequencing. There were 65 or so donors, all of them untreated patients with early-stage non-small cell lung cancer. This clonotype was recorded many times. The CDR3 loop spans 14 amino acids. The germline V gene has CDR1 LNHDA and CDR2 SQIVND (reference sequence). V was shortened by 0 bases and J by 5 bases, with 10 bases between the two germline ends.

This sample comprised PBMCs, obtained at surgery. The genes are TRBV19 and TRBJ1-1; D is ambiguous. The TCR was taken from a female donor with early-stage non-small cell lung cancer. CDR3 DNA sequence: TGTGCCAGTAGTATAGATTCGCTGTGGACTGAAGCTTTCTTT. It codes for CASSIDSLWTEAFF.